The rows below give T cell receptor beta chains drawn from one sample of a study of CD8+CD57+ T cells in acquired aplastic anemia. TCRdb re-called the reads through MiXCR, storing one row per CDR3 protein. Here the sample spans 150,000 to 200,000 distinct CDR3 sequences, roughly 50% being singletons. What was sequenced was sorted CD4+, CD8+, or CD8+CD57+ T cells (not recorded which) from PBMCs. Every receptor here comes from a human donor with aplastic anemia. CDR3s include the opening cysteine and the closing phenylalanine or tryptophan. D genes are given only for firm matches. A row's size may be missing; if present it is once, few, many or a size class.

V	size	J	length	D	DNA	CDR3
TRBV20-1	many	TRBJ1-1	14	TRBD1	TGCAGTGCCAATAAACAGGGGTTCAACACTGAGGCTTTCTTT	CSANKQGFNTEAFF
TRBV25-1	-	TRBJ1-1	15	-	TGTGCCAGCAGTGTGACGGGGGCAATGAACACTGAAGCTTTCTTT	CASSVTGAMNTEAFF
TRBV19	few	TRBJ2-7	14	-	TGTGCCAGTAGTAACGTCAGAGATTACTACGAGCAGTACTTC	CASSNVRDYYEQYF
TRBV5-8	many	TRBJ2-1	15	-	TGTGCCAGCAGCCTGGCAGGGCAGGGCTACAATGAGCAGTTCTTC	CASSLAGQGYNEQFF
TRBV7-2	-	TRBJ2-7	12	TRBD2	TGTGCCAGCAGCTCCTCCCGGGGCGGGGGGTACTTC	CASSSSRGGGYF
TRBV5-1	many	TRBJ2-2	14	TRBD1	TGCGCCAGCTGGACAGGCCCCAACACCGGGGAGCTGTTTTTT	CASWTGPNTGELFF
TRBV2	many	TRBJ2-7	13	TRBD1	TGTGCCAGCATAGGACAGGGGTCCTACGAGCAGTACTTC	CASIGQGSYEQYF
TRBV7-9	-	TRBJ2-7	15	TRBD1	TGTGCCAGCAGCCCACGGGGACAGGTGCCCTACGAGCAGTACTTC	CASSPRGQVPYEQYF
TRBV30	few	TRBJ2-6	14	-	TGTGCCTGTTCGCGGGACCCTGGGGCCAACGTCCTGACTTTC	CACSRDPGANVLTF
TRBV7-6	-	TRBJ2-7	13	-	TGTGCCAGCAGCAGGGGGGGGGCATCCGAGCAGTACTTC	CASSRGGASEQYF
TRBV10-3	-	TRBJ1-2	14	-	TGTGCCATCAGGGGTACGGACAGAGCCCATGGCTACACCTTC	CAIRGTDRAHGYTF
TRBV29-1	few	TRBJ2-1	12	TRBD1	TGCAGCGTGGCCGACAGGGAACCTGAGCAGTTCTTC	CSVADREPEQFF
TRBV9	-	TRBJ2-5	14	TRBD2	TGTGCCAGCAGCGTAAGCGGGAGCGGTGAGACCCAGTACTTC	CASSVSGSGETQYF
TRBV20-1	few	TRBJ2-1	14	-	TGCAGTGCTAGAGAGGCAGGGGCTCTGGATGAGCAGTTCTTC	CSAREAGALDEQFF
TRBV19	many	TRBJ2-3	16	-	TGTGCCAGTAGTATTCTCGGGGCTCAGCGGACAGATACGCAGTATTTT	CASSILGAQRTDTQYF
TRBV11-2	-	TRBJ2-1	15	TRBD1	TGTGCCAGCAGCTTCGACAGGGGGGAACACAATGAGCAGTTCTTC	CASSFDRGEHNEQFF
TRBV7-2	-	TRBJ2-7	13	-	TGTGCCAGCAGCTTAGCTAGGGGCCACGAGCAGTACTTC	CASSLARGHEQYF
TRBV5-4	many	TRBJ1-1	17	-	TGTGCCAGCAGCTTGATAGGGGATGCCCGGATGAACACTGAAGCTTTCTTT	CASSLIGDARMNTEAFF
TRBV5-1	-	TRBJ1-5	14	-	TGCGCCAGCAGCTTGGACAGGGACAATCAGCCCCAGCATTTT	CASSLDRDNQPQHF
TRBV20-1	-	TRBJ2-7	9	-	TGCAGTTTATCGGGCGAGCAGTACTTC	CSLSGEQYF
TRBV12-3/TRBV12-4	-	TRBJ2-3	16	-	TGTGCCAGCAGTTTCTCAGGGGTGCGCGGCACAGATACGCAGTATTTT	CASSFSGVRGTDTQYF
TRBV6-5	-	TRBJ2-3	16	TRBD2	TGTGCCAGCAGTTACTCGAGCGGGAAAGTAATAGATACGCAGTATTTT	CASSYSSGKVIDTQYF
TRBV10-1	-	TRBJ2-1	10	-	TGCGCCAGCAGGTACAATGGGCAGTTCTTC	CASRYNGQFF
TRBV12-3/TRBV12-4	many	TRBJ1-5	14	TRBD1	TGTGCCAGCACCGAGACAGGGGCGGGGGGGCCCCAGCATTTT	CASTETGAGGPQHF
TRBV11-2	-	TRBJ2-1	16	TRBD2	TGTGCCAGCAGCAAACTAGCGGGGGGGTCCTACAATGAGCAGTTCTTC	CASSKLAGGSYNEQFF
TRBV29-1	-	TRBJ2-1	15	TRBD2	TGCAGCGTTGAGGGGGGGGACGAGATAGGCAATGAGCAGTTCTTC	CSVEGGDEIGNEQFF
TRBV19	-	TRBJ1-1	11	-	TGTGCCAGTAGTTTCCAGGTAGAAGCTTTCTTT	CASSFQVEAFF
TRBV11-2	many	TRBJ2-4	15	-	TGTGCCAGCACCCCTGTGGGGGCTGACTTGGGCATTCAGTACTTC	CASTPVGADLGIQYF
TRBV5-6	medium-sized	TRBJ1-2	13	-	TGTGCCAGCAGCTTGGCTGGGAACTATGGCTACACCTTC	CASSLAGNYGYTF
TRBV20-1	once	TRBJ2-5	16	TRBD2	TGCAGTGCTAGAGATCCCACAGCGGGAGGTGTAGAGACCCAGTACTTC	CSARDPTAGGVETQYF
TRBV19	-	TRBJ1-6	14	-	TGTGCCAGTGGCCGGAACAGGGACAATTCACCCCTCCACTTT	CASGRNRDNSPLHF